Described below is a single T cell receptor (beta chain) sequence and its context. Its target is not known. TCR beta CDR3 sequences were amplified from RNA transcripts. The HTBI primer set served for first-round RT-PCR of the TCR CDR3. MiXCR, applied by TCRdb to the multiplex PCR reads, yields one record per CDR3 protein. This table holds 660,000 or so distinct CDR3 sequences, 45% found once. This entry is derived from a study of T cells in Graves' hyperthyroidism and ophthalmopathy. Study results and limitations: In the analysis, a 13 V-J model separated ophthalmopathy from stable hyperthyroidism.

Investigators excluded patients with uncontrolled infection, other autoimmune disease, pregnancy or lactation. Used for diagnoses were clinical symptoms, serum thyroxine and TRAb, thyroid ultrasound and orbital computed tomography. The CDR3 is made up of 12 amino acids. The germline CDR1 and CDR2 sequences are MNHEY and SVGAGI. V gave up 7 bases and J gave up 7 bases, with 13 bases separating them. The gene calls are TRBV6-5 and TRBJ1-1; D uncertain. This clonotype was sampled from an adult man with Graves' disease, either hyperthyroidism or ophthalmopathy (not recorded which). What was sequenced was peripheral blood or thyroid tissue (not recorded which). The CDR3 loop is CASKSRLREAFF. CDR3 nucleotides: TGTGCCAGCAAGTCGCGGTTGCGTGAAGCTTTCTTT.